One sample yielded the 20 T cell receptor beta chains listed below, sequenced in a study of cytotoxic CD8 clonotypes in ibrutinib-treated CLL. Data came from immunoSEQ multiplex PCR; TCRdb stores just in-frame clones and leaves some out. The repertoire has more than 200,000 clones, roughly 70% of them found once; the top ten carry just over 15%. Sequencing used PBMCs, obtained after 24 months of ibrutinib treatment. These TCRs come from a human donor with chronic lymphocytic leukemia.

The chain is built from TRBV18 and TRBJ2-1; weak D call: TRBD2 (6 bases). Germline V gene data show CDR1 as KGHSH and CDR2 as LQKENI. V lost 5 bases and J 0 bases, leaving 8 bases between the germline ends. This CDR3 is 14 amino acids long. The CDR3, as DNA: TGTGCCAGCTCAGTGGGGGGCTCCTACAATGAGCAGTTCTTC. This sequence encodes CASSVGGSYNEQFF.

With regard to this clone: The junction differs from germline at one of its ends, possibly a read error. This chain uses TRBV7-7 with TRBJ2-7; no clear D. CDR3 length equals 13 residues. CDR1 SSHAT and CDR2 FNYEAQ come from the germline V gene (reference sequence). CDR3 in DNA: TGTGCTAGCAGCCCCGGTTCGTTCTACGAGCAGTACTTC. This encodes CASSPGSFYEQYF.

V usage is TRBV29-1 and J usage is TRBJ1-2; D is undetermined. The V gene's germline CDR1 is SQVTM and CDR2 ANQGSEA. The CDR3 loop spans 11 amino acids. The ends were cut back, 2 bases at V and 8 bases at J, with 9 bases in the middle. This CDR3 reads CSVETRRGYTF. CDR3 DNA: TGCAGCGTTGAAACCCGCCGCGGCTACACCTTC.

This clone turned up a few times. CDR3 loop: CASSPGGNEQFF. CDR3 DNA sequence: TGTGCCAGCAGCCCCGGGGGCAATGAGCAGTTCTTC. The chain carries TRBV7-9 and TRBJ2-1; D may be TRBD2 (6 bases). Germline loops: CDR1 SEHNR, CDR2 FQNEAQ (reference sequence). The CDR3 loop spans 12 amino acids. V was clipped by 5 bases and J by 6 bases, with 8 bases between them.

This sequence joins TRBV28 and TRBJ1-2; the D gene is possibly TRBD1 (6 bases). The CDR3 totals 13 residues. The germline V gene has CDR1 MDHEN and CDR2 SYDVKM. V lost 6 bases and J 8 bases, leaving 16 bases between the germline ends. In nucleotides, the CDR3 is TGTGCCAGCAGCCCCCCAGGGGTGGAAGGCTACACCTTC. This codes for CASSPPGVEGYTF.

This chain links TRBV15 with TRBJ1-5; 10 positions match TRBD1. This CDR3 contains 17 residues. The germline V gene has CDR1 LNHNV and CDR2 YYDKDF (reference sequence). The trim removed 3 bases at V and 7 bases at J, leaving 12 bases unmatched. CDR3 in amino acids: CATSRPGPGQGRQPQHF. CDR3 coding DNA: TGTGCCACCAGCAGGCCTGGACCGGGACAGGGGCGGCAGCCCCAGCATTTT.

This chain joins TRBV7-8 and TRBJ2-7, with TRBD2 matching 7 bases. CDR1 and CDR2 (germline): SGHVS, FQNEAQ. V lost 5 bases to trimming and J lost 5 bases; unmatched junction nucleotides: 6. The CDR3 loop spans 13 amino acids. The CDR3: CASSPWEGDEQYF. In DNA, the CDR3 is TGTGCCAGCAGCCCGTGGGAGGGCGACGAGCAGTACTTC.

The chain recombines TRBV25-1 with TRBJ1-3, with D tentatively TRBD1 (5 bases). The germline V and J ends were trimmed by 2 bases and 0 bases, with 8 bases remaining between them. Looked up from germline, CDR1 is MGHDK and CDR2 is SYGVNS. The CDR3 has 15 residues. CDR3 protein: CASSELGGSGNTIYF. DNA for the CDR3: TGTGCCAGCAGTGAACTGGGGGGCTCTGGAAACACCATATATTTT.

V gene TRBV2 combines with J gene TRBJ2-7, with TRBD1 identical over 9 bases. The germline V gene encodes CDR1 SNHLY and CDR2 FYNNEI. The V and J ends lost 7 bases and 5 bases, in that order; junction bases with no gene match: 9. This CDR3 spans 14 amino acids. CDR3 bases: TGTGCCAGCAAACGCGGGACAGGGATCCACGAGCAGTACTTC. This encodes CASKRGTGIHEQYF.

The CDR3 spells CATSGIGEKLFF. The CDR3 DNA reads as TGTGCCACCAGCGGCATAGGAGAAAAACTGTTTTTT. The chain joins TRBV15 to TRBJ1-4; the D is unclear. V was pared by 5 bases and J by 8 bases, with 9 bases between. In germline, CDR1 is LNHNV, CDR2 YYDKDF (reference sequence). The CDR3 runs 12 residues.

The chain combines TRBV23-1 with TRBJ2-7, with D possibly being TRBD1 or TRBD2 (5 bases each). TRBV23-1 carries the ORF label, with uncertain function. This CDR3 spans 17 amino acids. Trimming shortened V by 2 bases and J by 2 bases, and 19 bases separated the two germline ends. In DNA form, the CDR3 reads TGCGCCAGCAGTCAAATAACCCCCGGGACGGTAGCCTACGAGCAGTACTTC. Amino acid sequence: CASSQITPGTVAYEQYF.

V usage is TRBV5-1 and J usage is TRBJ1-3; possibly TRBD1 for D (5 bases). The CDR3 length is 13 residues. V dropped 0 bases and J dropped 7 bases, with 8 bases sitting between them. Germline V lookup: CDR1 SGHRS, CDR2 YFSETQ. Here the CDR3 reads CASSLGDRNTIYF. The CDR3 nucleotides read TGCGCCAGCAGCTTGGGGGACCGGAACACCATATATTTT.

CDR3 nucleotide sequence: TGCGCCAGCAGCTTGGATCCCATGCAGCCCCAGCATTTT. Protein: CASSLDPMQPQHF. The rearrangement joins TRBV5-1 to TRBJ1-5; no reliable D call. V lost 0 bases, J lost 7 bases, and 8 bases lay in between. Germline CDR1 is SGHRS and CDR2 is YFSETQ. There are 13 residues in the CDR3.

The chain employs TRBV4-2 and TRBJ1-1; possible D gene TRBD1, 5 bases. There are 14 residues in the CDR3. The V end was cut by 0 bases, the J end by 11 bases, with 16 bases between. Germline V gives CDR1 LGHNA, CDR2 YNFKEQ. DNA of the CDR3: TGTGCCAGCAGCCAAGAAACAGTACGGGGGGTGGCTTTCTTT. Its protein is CASSQETVRGVAFF.

J is TRBJ2-2 and V is TRBV5-8; the D gene is possibly TRBD2 (6 bases). Trimming shortened V by 3 bases and J by 4 bases, and 10 bases separated the two germline ends. Germline-derived CDR1 and CDR2 are SGHTS and YDEGEE. The CDR3 contains 14 residues. CDR3 DNA: TGTGCCAGCAGCTGGAGGAGGGGCACCGGGGAGCTGTTTTTT. As protein: CASSWRRGTGELFF.

V is TRBV28 and J is TRBJ1-2; 10 bases map to TRBD1. This CDR3 comprises 17 residues. Germline CDR1 reads MDHEN; CDR2 reads SYDVKM. The trim removed 4 bases at V and 10 bases at J, leaving 18 bases unmatched. As DNA, the CDR3 is TGTGCCAGCAGTTCACAGAGACAGGGGGCGAATATGGATGCCTACACCTTC. The encoded protein is CASSSQRQGANMDAYTF.

This clone was seen a few times. The gene calls are TRBV5-1 and TRBJ2-7; perhaps TRBD2 as D (6 bases). The germline V gene encodes CDR1 SGHRS and CDR2 YFSETQ. Trimming stripped 3 bases from V and 5 bases from J, with 15 bases between. This CDR3 is 14 amino acids long. CDR3 amino acids: CASSSGALEHEQYF. For the CDR3, the DNA is TGCGCCAGCAGCTCGGGAGCCCTGGAGCACGAGCAGTACTTC. Full variable domain (missing parts from reference TRBV5-1 and TRBJ2-7): KAGVTQTPRYLIKTRGQQVTLSCSPISGHRSVSWYQQTPGQGLQFLFEYFSETQRNKGNFPGRFSGRQFSNSRSEMNVSTLELGDSALYLCASSSGALEHEQYFGPGTRLTVT.

V gene TRBV13 combines with J gene TRBJ1-2; a possible D gene is TRBD1 (5 bases). The CDR3 covers 16 residues. The V gene's germline CDR1 is PRHDT and CDR2 FYEKMQ (reference sequence). The V gene lost 5 bases and the J gene lost 2 bases, with 18 bases spanning the gap. CDR3 in DNA: TGTGCCAGCAGCCGACCGACCCTAACAGGCAACTATGGCTACACCTTC. This translates into CASSRPTLTGNYGYTF.

This clone was observed a few times. The rearrangement uses TRBV28 and TRBJ2-2, with a weak D call TRBD2 (6 bases). This CDR3 is built from 13 residues. Germline CDR1 MDHEN, CDR2 SYDVKM. Trimming pared 7 bases from V and 6 bases from J, leaving 12 bases between. CDR3 sequence: CASISGVAGELFF. CDR3 DNA: TGTGCCAGCATCTCGGGGGTGGCCGGGGAGCTGTTTTTT. The variable domain in full, completed from reference TRBV28 and TRBJ2-2, reads DVKVTQSSRYLVKRTGEKVFLECVQDMDHENMFWYRQDPGLGLRLIYFSYDVKMKEKGDIPEGYSVSREKKERFSLILESASTNQTSMYLCASISGVAGELFFGEGSRLTVL.

This chain connects TRBV5-4 to TRBJ2-7; D gene ambiguous. Trimming left V 1 base short and J 3 bases short, with 8 bases between. This CDR3 region has 13 residues. Germline-derived CDR1 and CDR2 are SGHNT and YYREEE (reference sequence). Here the CDR3 DNA reads TGTGCCAGCAGCTTGAGAAGAAACTACGAGCAGTACTTC. It is translated as CASSLRRNYEQYF.